The 20 T cell receptor beta chains listed next were all sequenced from one sample in a study of beta chain features in type 1 diabetes. Sequenced material consisted of expressed TCRB transcripts (all of the isolated RNA was reverse transcribed). Here immunoSEQ multiplex PCR was the method, and the copy in TCRdb shows in-frame clones only, minus some. The repertoire holds about 230,000 clones, with 9.6% as singletons. Sample: naive CD4+ T cells from blood. Receptor source: a woman aged 18-29 years in good health.

This clone has more than one count but fewer than ten. This rearrangement joins TRBV11-1 to TRBJ2-7; D not certain. V was pared by 2 bases and J by 5 bases, with 10 bases between. Germline CDR1 SGHAT, CDR2 FQDESV (reference sequence). The CDR3 length is 13 residues. CDR3 sequence reads: CASSLSPQDEQYF. DNA of the CDR3: TGTGCCAGCAGCTTAAGCCCCCAGGACGAGCAGTACTTC.

This clone has just a few counts. This chain uses TRBV30 with TRBJ1-5; 8 bases match TRBD1. Trimming took 3 bases from V and 3 from J; bases not matched to a gene: 7. CDR3 length: 15 amino acids. The germline CDR1 and CDR2 sequences are GTSNPN and SVGIG (reference sequence). CDR3 sequence reads: CAWSGGQGDNQPQHF. For the CDR3, the DNA is TGTGCCTGGAGCGGAGGACAGGGTGACAATCAGCCCCAGCATTTT.

The chain uses TRBV4-1 and TRBJ1-3; unclear D gene. The CDR3 consists of 19 residues. Germline CDR1 is MGHRA and CDR2 is YSYEKL. V lost 3 bases and J lost 4, with 25 bases in between. The CDR3 sequence: CASSQMVASKRGEGNTIYF. The CDR3, as DNA: TGCGCCAGCAGCCAGATGGTGGCCTCCAAGCGGGGAGAAGGAAACACCATATATTTT.

The rearrangement uses TRBV7-9 and TRBJ2-5; D gene unclear. This CDR3 has 13 amino acids. Germline assignment: CDR1 SEHNR and CDR2 FQNEAQ (reference sequence). The V end lost 7 bases, the J end lost 2 bases, and 11 bases lay between the germline ends. The CDR3 DNA reads TGTGCCAGCATCCCCGACTCACAAGAGACCCAGTACTTC. This gives the protein CASIPDSQETQYF.

The chain has TRBV7-8 and TRBJ1-5; possible D gene TRBD1, 6 bases. This CDR3 comprises 17 residues. Germline-derived CDR1 and CDR2 are SGHVS and FQNEAQ. Trimming stripped 2 bases from V and 0 bases from J, with 14 bases between. The CDR3 spells CASSLSLGHNSNQPQHF. In nucleotides, the CDR3 is TGTGCCAGCAGCTTAAGCTTGGGACATAATAGCAATCAGCCCCAGCATTTT.

This clone came up a few times. The chain carries TRBV12-5 and TRBJ1-1, with 8 bases aligning to TRBD1. CDR1 LGHNT and CDR2 FRNRAP come from the germline V gene. J gave up 4 bases and V 7 bases, and 5 bases lay outside the gene matches. This CDR3 comprises 13 residues. The CDR3 is CASVFTGGTEAFF. Here the CDR3 DNA reads TGTGCTAGTGTCTTCACAGGGGGCACTGAAGCTTTCTTT.

This clone was counted many times. The chain uses TRBV7-9 and TRBJ2-5, with a weak D call TRBD1 (6 bases). The CDR3 runs 13 residues. Germline-derived CDR1 and CDR2 are SEHNR and FQNEAQ (reference sequence). Trimming shortened V by 8 bases and J by 3 bases, and 13 bases separated the two germline ends. In nucleotides, the CDR3 is TGTGCCAGCCTCGCTAGGGGGAAAGAGACCCAGTACTTC. It codes for CASLARGKETQYF.

Only a few counts were recorded for this clone. The CDR3 protein is CASSVGQGAIEQYF. The CDR3 DNA reads as TGCGCCAGCAGCGTCGGACAGGGGGCGATCGAGCAGTACTTC. The rearrangement links TRBV5-1 to TRBJ2-7; 11 positions match TRBD1. Germline-derived CDR1 and CDR2 are SGHRS and YFSETQ. Germline trimming cut 4 bases from V and 6 bases from J; bases unmatched to any gene: 6. The CDR3 totals 14 residues.

The rearrangement links TRBV19 to TRBJ1-1, with a tentative D call TRBD1 (5 bases). V was cut by 7 bases and J by 5 bases, with 14 bases left in between. The CDR3 sequence is 13 residues long. Germline values: CDR1 LNHDA, CDR2 SQIVND (reference sequence). For the CDR3, the DNA is TGTGCCAGTAACCCCCAGCAGGGAACTGAAGCTTTCTTT. Translated, it gives CASNPQQGTEAFF.

This clone showed up many times. The gene calls are TRBV5-6 and TRBJ2-5; no clear D gene. The CDR3 contains 13 residues. The germline V and J ends were trimmed by 1 base and 2 bases, with 6 bases remaining between them. The germline V gene has CDR1 SGHDT and CDR2 YYEEEE. The CDR3 nucleotides read TGTGCCAGCAGCTTGCCAGGACAAGAGACCCAGTACTTC. Protein product: CASSLPGQETQYF.

This clone appeared many times. This chain joins TRBV4-1 and TRBJ2-5; weak D call: TRBD1 (6 bases). From germline, CDR1 is MGHRA and CDR2 YSYEKL. CDR3 length equals 15 residues. V dropped 0 bases and J dropped 7 bases, with 15 bases sitting between them. CDR3 in DNA: TGCGCCAGCAGCCAAGATTTTGCAGGGGCGCGGACCCAGTACTTC. Translated: CASSQDFAGARTQYF.

At least ten counts were recorded for this clone. V gene TRBV5-4 combines with J gene TRBJ2-6; weak D call: TRBD1 (6 bases). From germline, CDR1 is SGHNT and CDR2 YYREEE (reference sequence). This CDR3 spans 15 amino acids. V was shortened by 4 bases and J by 4 bases, with 12 bases between the two germline ends. In DNA, the CDR3 is TGTGCCAGCAGCGACGGGACAACCGGGGCCAACGTCCTGACTTTC. Protein: CASSDGTTGANVLTF.

The chain carries TRBV19 and TRBJ2-5; 8 bases are shared with TRBD2. V gave up 2 bases and J gave up 5 bases; unmatched junction bases: 10. This CDR3 has 16 residues. The germline V gene encodes CDR1 LNHDA and CDR2 SQIVND (reference sequence). The CDR3 region is CASSISGGGTGETQYF. In DNA, the CDR3 is TGTGCCAGTAGTATAAGTGGCGGGGGGACTGGTGAGACCCAGTACTTC.

This clone was picked up a small number of times. The chain is built from TRBV30 and TRBJ1-5; D possibly corresponds to TRBD1 (6 bases). The CDR3 totals 14 residues. In germline, CDR1 is GTSNPN, CDR2 SVGIG (reference sequence). Trimming removed 5 bases from V and 2 bases from J, with 13 bases in between. The CDR3 DNA reads as TGTGCCTGGGGGGACACCGGAGGCAATCAGCCCCAGCATTTT. Its translation is CAWGDTGGNQPQHF.

This chain joins TRBV18 and TRBJ1-1, with unresolved D. Germline V gene data show CDR1 as KGHSH and CDR2 as LQKENI. Trimming took off 6 bases at V and 0 bases at J, with 11 bases between the two ends. The CDR3 has 14 amino acids. In nucleotides, the CDR3 is TGTGCCAGCTCTGCGGGTAGGGTGAACACTGAAGCTTTCTTT. This gives the protein CASSAGRVNTEAFF.

V gene TRBV19 combines with J gene TRBJ2-3; D possibly corresponds to TRBD2 (5 bases). Germline values: CDR1 LNHDA, CDR2 SQIVND (reference sequence). V was cut by 0 bases and J by 2 bases, with 12 bases left in between. The CDR3 is 16 amino acids. As DNA, the CDR3 is TGTGCCAGTAGTATAGATCTCGGGATCCACACAGATACGCAGTATTTT. Translation: CASSIDLGIHTDTQYF.

The gene calls are TRBV6-5 and TRBJ2-5, with 7 nucleotides matching TRBD1. Trimming removed 2 bases from V and 4 bases from J; junction bases left unmatched: 7. This CDR3 region has 15 residues. Germline CDR1 reads MNHEY; CDR2 reads SVGAGI. CDR3 protein: CASSYVRQGSETQYF. The CDR3 DNA reads TGTGCCAGCAGTTACGTACGACAGGGATCAGAGACCCAGTACTTC.

This clone has a handful of counts. The rearrangement joins TRBV6-1 to TRBJ1-5; maybe TRBD1 (6 bases). CDR1 is MNHNS and CDR2 is SASEGT in the germline V gene. V lost 2 bases, J lost 0 bases, and 8 bases lay in between. The CDR3 runs 15 residues. The CDR3 bases are TGTGCCAGCAGTGAATGGGGGCCTAGCAATCAGCCCCAGCATTTT. It encodes CASSEWGPSNQPQHF.

In its sample, this clone was seen many times. This chain connects TRBV7-2 to TRBJ2-1, with D unclear. Trimming shortened V by 1 base and J by 0 bases, and 10 bases separated the two germline ends. CDR1 and CDR2 from the germline V gene are SGHTA and FQGNSA. The CDR3 extends over 16 amino acids. Here the CDR3 reads CASSLVQTSSYNEQFF. CDR3 sequence (DNA): TGTGCCAGCAGCTTAGTCCAAACGAGCTCCTACAATGAGCAGTTCTTC.

The rearrangement uses TRBV5-1 and TRBJ2-1; 9 bases are a match to TRBD2. CDR1 and CDR2 (germline): SGHRS, YFSETQ. The CDR3 loop spans 14 amino acids. The junction had 6 bases not matched to a gene; V was cut back by 4 bases and J by 7 bases. CDR3 nucleotides: TGCGCCAGCAGCATTAGCGGGAGTGGAAATGAGCAGTTCTTC. This translates into CASSISGSGNEQFF.